Following are 17 T cell receptor beta chains from one sample sequenced in a study of identical twins. Each CDR3 protein is one row after TCRdb ran MiXCR on the 5' RACE reads. The data hold 200,000 to 300,000 distinct CDR3 sequences, with approximately 7% observed a single time. The same data also contributed to another study, on yellow fever vaccine responses in identical twins.

Sequencing input: memory (CD45RO+) T cells sorted from blood. Source of these receptors: a young woman in good health.

A few counts support this clonotype. The chain carries TRBV4-2 and TRBJ2-7; 10 nucleotides agree with TRBD1. The CDR3 is 15 residues long. With V trimmed by 2 bases and J by 3 bases, 4 bases remained unmatched. Germline V gene data show CDR1 as LGHNA and CDR2 as YNFKEQ. This CDR3 reads CASSQTWTGGYEQYF. CDR3 sequence (DNA): TGTGCCAGCAGCCAAACATGGACAGGGGGCTACGAGCAGTACTTC.

This clonotype was counted only a few times. This sequence joins TRBV5-1 and TRBJ2-1, with TRBD2 matching 7 bases. J lost 6 bases, V lost 0 bases, and 9 bases had no gene match. This CDR3 is built from 16 residues. Germline assignment: CDR1 SGHRS and CDR2 YFSETQ. CDR3 nucleotides: TGCGCCAGCAGCTTGGCCTGGCAGGGAGGGACCAATGAGCAGTTCTTC. It translates to CASSLAWQGGTNEQFF.

A word on this clonotype: A much larger clone differs from this one at a single base, so this may be a read error. The CDR3 DNA reads TGTGCCAGCAGTGGGAAAGTACTAGCCTACGAGCAGTACTTC. This gives the protein CASSGKVLAYEQYF. The rearrangement uses TRBV28 and TRBJ2-7; D possibly corresponds to TRBD2 (5 bases). Per the germline V gene, CDR1 is MDHEN and CDR2 is SYDVKM. The length of the CDR3 is 14 residues. Trimming stripped 5 bases from V and 2 bases from J, with 13 bases between.

V usage is TRBV20-1 and J usage is TRBJ2-3; maybe TRBD2 (6 bases). Trimming shortened V by 1 base and J by 1 base, and 12 bases separated the two germline ends. Germline V gene sequence: CDR1 DFQATT, CDR2 SNEGSKA (reference sequence). The CDR3 covers 15 residues. CDR3 sequence (DNA): TGCAGTGCTAGAGCGCAGAGCGGGCGCACAGATACGCAGTATTTT. Translated: CSARAQSGRTDTQYF.

This clonotype was counted a few times. V and J are TRBV20-1 and TRBJ2-7; D ambiguous. The germline V gene encodes CDR1 DFQATT and CDR2 SNEGSKA (reference sequence). The length of the CDR3 is 13 residues. The V end lost 4 bases, the J end lost 2 bases, and 12 bases lay between the germline ends. The CDR3 region has the DNA TGCAGTGCTACCGGCGACGGAACCTACGAGCAGTACGTC. Translating it yields CSATGDGTYEQYV.

This chain uses TRBV15 with TRBJ2-7, with a tentative D call TRBD2 (6 bases). CDR3 length: 17 residues. V was cut by 3 bases and J by 0 bases, with 18 bases left in between. Per the germline V gene, CDR1 is LNHNV and CDR2 is YYDKDF (reference sequence). This chain's CDR3 is CATSSDRGTRGSYEQYF. The DNA for the CDR3 is TGTGCCACCAGCAGCGACCGGGGGACCCGCGGCTCCTACGAGCAGTACTTC.

The chain has TRBV6-5 and TRBJ2-1; D uncertain. CDR1 and CDR2 from the germline V gene are MNHEY and SVGAGI. The CDR3 has 12 amino acids. In DNA, the CDR3 is TGTGGGGTTCGGAGCTCCTACAATGAGCAGTTCTTC. It specifies CGVRSSYNEQFF.

This clonotype showed up many times. The chain couples TRBV15 to TRBJ1-4, with a weak D call TRBD1 (6 bases). The germline gives CDR1 LNHNV, CDR2 YYDKDF (reference sequence). V dropped 8 bases and J dropped 5 bases, with 12 bases sitting between them. The CDR3 contains 13 residues. Here the CDR3 reads CATGQRPNEKLFF. In DNA form, the CDR3 reads TGTGCCACCGGACAGAGACCCAATGAAAAACTGTTTTTT.

This chain's CDR3 is CASTIQGYTEAFF. DNA of the CDR3: TGTGCCAGCACCATACAGGGCTACACTGAAGCTTTCTTT. V and J are TRBV12-3 or TRBV12-4 and TRBJ1-1; TRBD1 might be the D (6 bases). The CDR3 consists of 13 residues. V lost 7 bases to trimming and J lost 3 bases, with 12 bases between them.

This clonotype was detected ten times or more. The rearrangement joins TRBV11-2 to TRBJ2-5; TRBD1 or TRBD2 may be the D gene (5 bases each). Germline CDR1 SGHAT, CDR2 FQNNGV. Trimming stripped 2 bases from V and 3 bases from J, with 7 bases between. CDR3 length: 13 residues. CDR3 protein: CASSLQGEETQYF. The CDR3 bases are TGTGCCAGCAGCTTACAGGGAGAAGAGACCCAGTACTTC.

This clonotype was observed at least ten times. The chain links TRBV29-1 to TRBJ2-1; D not resolved. Germline values: CDR1 SQVTM, CDR2 ANQGSEA. Trimming shortened V by 5 bases and J by 9 bases, and 17 bases separated the two germline ends. The CDR3 totals 13 residues. In DNA, the CDR3 is TGCAGCGTTTCCCCCCCCATTCGGGTTGAGCAGTTCTTC. This encodes CSVSPPIRVEQFF.

There are many counts of this clonotype. The rearrangement joins TRBV5-1 to TRBJ2-7; TRBD1 matches at 8 bases. Germline lookup yields CDR1 SGHRS and CDR2 YFSETQ. The CDR3 has 14 residues. V was pared by 2 bases and J by 4 bases, with 5 bases of the junction left unmatched. CDR3 DNA sequence: TGCGCCAGCAGCTTTGACAGGGGAGTGTACGAGCAGTACTTC. Its protein is CASSFDRGVYEQYF.

This clonotype was picked up many times. The rearrangement uses TRBV12-3 or TRBV12-4 and TRBJ1-1; possibly TRBD1 for D (5 bases). Trimming pared 6 bases from V and 3 bases from J, leaving 14 bases between. The CDR3 covers 14 residues. The CDR3 loop is CASRDYGGYTEAFF. The DNA of the CDR3 is TGTGCCAGCAGGGATTATGGGGGGTACACTGAAGCTTTCTTT.

This clonotype was seen more than once but under ten times. The chain carries TRBV6-5 and TRBJ1-4; a possible D gene is TRBD1 (5 bases). This CDR3 spans 14 amino acids. V lost 2 bases to trimming and J lost 6 bases, with 10 bases between them. Germline CDR1 reads MNHEY; CDR2 reads SVGAGI. CDR3 sequence: CASSYGGQDEKLFF. CDR3 nucleotides: TGTGCCAGCAGTTACGGGGGTCAGGATGAAAAACTGTTTTTT.

On this clonotype itself: A much larger clone sits a single nucleotide away, making a read error possible. This rearrangement joins TRBV5-1 to TRBJ2-5; maybe TRBD2 (6 bases). The V gene's germline CDR1 is SGHRS and CDR2 YFSETQ. CDR3 length equals 14 residues. CDR3 coding DNA: TGCGCCAGCAGCCCCCGGGAGTTGCGAGAGACCCACTACTTC. It is translated as CASSPRELRETHYF.

The sample holds many counts of this clonotype. V gene TRBV24-1 combines with J gene TRBJ2-5; 7 positions agree with TRBD1. The CDR3 length is 13 residues. J gave up 4 bases and V 8 bases, and 6 bases lay outside the gene matches. Per the germline V gene, CDR1 is KGHDR and CDR2 is SFDVKD. The chain's CDR3 is CATNDRERETQYF. The CDR3 DNA reads TGTGCCACCAATGACAGGGAGAGAGAGACCCAGTACTTC.

The chain carries TRBV18 and TRBJ2-7, with D possibly TRBD1 on 5 matching bases. The CDR3 has 13 residues. Trimming took off 3 bases at V and 7 bases at J, with 13 bases between the two ends. The germline V gene encodes CDR1 KGHSH and CDR2 LQKENI. The CDR3 sequence: CASSPQGLLEQYV. The CDR3 DNA reads as TGTGCCAGCTCACCCCAGGGCCTTTTAGAGCAGTACGTC.